This record looks at one T cell receptor (beta chain) sequence and its context. Its target is unknown. This entry comes from a study of T cells in Graves' hyperthyroidism and ophthalmopathy. Authors of the study amplified TCR beta CDR3 regions from RNA transcripts. The HTBI primer set was used in a first-round RT-PCR of the TCR CDR3. Each CDR3 protein is one row after TCRdb ran MiXCR on the multiplex PCR reads. This table holds 210,000 or so distinct CDR3 sequences, 15% to 20% found once. Overall study findings and caveats: The blood repertoire included most of the expanded thyroid clonotypes above 0.001.

Calling Graves' hyperthyroidism stable meant ophthalmopathy did not progress within 18 months. The source is a man aged 45-65 years with Graves' hyperthyroidism. The sequencing input was blood.

In DNA, the CDR3 is TGTGCCAGCAGCGTAGTGGCTAGCGGGCAGGACGAGCAGTACTTC. Translating gives CASSVVASGQDEQYF. This chain uses TRBV9 with TRBJ2-7; TRBD2 matches 8 bases. Germline V gene data show CDR1 as SGDLS and CDR2 as YYNGEE. The CDR3 is made up of 15 amino acids. V gave up 0 bases and J gave up 5 bases; unmatched junction bases: 7.